Here is one T cell receptor (beta chain) with its context. Its matching antigen is unknown. Use of 60 Vbeta and 13 Jbeta primers characterized the PCR. In the original workflow: A follow-up analysis tallied tens of millions of unique TCR beta chains, 9 million to 11 million shared. The assay was immunoSEQ multiplex PCR, and TCRdb's table has in-frame clones only and misses some. The DNA was the basis for D and trimming; V, J and clone size are from that table. This repertoire shows some 67,000 clones, 75% to 90% found once; its top ten account for roughly 12%. The data are from a study of cytomegalovirus exposure and HLA in healthy donors. Findings and limits, study-wide: In a later analysis, a genetic analysis reported fewer productive-TCR N-insertions in an Asian-associated ancestry cluster than the cohort average.

The sample consisted of PBMCs. This TCR was recovered from a woman aged 25 to 39 in good health and CMV-seropositive.

The CDR3 DNA reads as TGTGCCAGCAGTAGGGAGGGGACAATAAATCAGCCCCAGCATTTT. Its translation: CASSREGTINQPQHF. The chain links TRBV2 to TRBJ1-5, with D possibly TRBD1 on 6 matching bases. The CDR3 consists of 15 residues. V lost 5 bases and J lost 4, with 15 bases in between. Germline V gene data show CDR1 as SNHLY and CDR2 as FYNNEI.